This entry lists 2 T cell receptor beta chains sequenced from one sample in a study of spatial heterogeneity in lung cancer. Time point defined: sample taken at primary tumor resection. The input material, whole RNA from tumor, nontumor lung or frozen PBMC, was sequenced unsorted. TCRdb re-called the 5' RACE reads through MiXCR, storing one row per CDR3 protein. The sample comprises roughly 100,000 distinct CDR3 sequences, roughly 10% of which are singletons, and 6% to 7.5% rests with the top ten. The sequenced sample was PBMCs, obtained at surgery. Every receptor here comes from a male donor with early-stage non-small cell lung cancer.

This chain links TRBV5-1 with TRBJ2-3, with 12 bases aligning to TRBD2. This CDR3 spans 16 amino acids. The germline V gene has CDR1 SGHRS and CDR2 YFSETQ. Trimming cost V 3 bases and J 4 bases; bases outside gene matches: 6. This CDR3 is CASSSGLAGSADTQYF. The CDR3 bases are TGCGCCAGCAGCTCTGGACTAGCGGGGAGTGCAGATACGCAGTATTTT. Full variable domain (rest looked up from reference TRBV5-1 and TRBJ2-3): KAGVTQTPRYLIKTRGQQVTLSCSPISGHRSVSWYQQTPGQGLQFLFEYFSETQRNKGNFPGRFSGRQFSNSRSEMNVSTLELGDSALYLCASSSGLAGSADTQYFGPGTRLTVL.

This clonotype was observed many times. The chain combines TRBV20-1 with TRBJ2-6; the match to TRBD1 covers 10 bases. The CDR3 is 15 amino acids. V lost 5 bases to trimming and J lost 2 bases; unmatched junction nucleotides: 3. Germline values: CDR1 DFQATT, CDR2 SNEGSKA (reference sequence). The CDR3 coding sequence is TGCAGTGCTGTAGGACAGGGGGCTGGGGCCAACGTCCTGACTTTC. It translates to CSAVGQGAGANVLTF.